This T cell receptor beta chain was identified during a study of cytomegalovirus exposure and HLA in healthy donors. Across the study: As released early, the data held around 80 million unique TCRs from HLA-typed donors. Among the 350 to 400 donors who were genotyped, about 84% fell in the genetic ancestry cluster that is associated with self-reported Caucasian donors.

Whole-study results and caveats: Later analysis identified about 18,000 TCR beta sequences associated with HLA alleles, using a false discovery rate threshold of 0.05. In most subjects, TCR beta sequences reportedly gave accurate predictions of HLA-A and HLA-B alleles.

With regard to this clone: Its antigen remains unknown.

Germline V gene lookup returns CDR1 SGHRS and CDR2 YFSETQ. V was clipped by 3 bases and J by 9 bases; unmatched bases: 4. CDR3 length: 12 amino acids. Use of 60 Vbeta and 13 Jbeta primers characterized the PCR. Clones were sequenced by immunoSEQ multiplex PCR, and TCRdb holds only the in-frame ones, with some missing. Among more than 150,000 clones listed, over 70% were seen once. The sequence was obtained from a woman in her thirties or forties in good health and CMV-seropositive. What was sequenced was PBMCs. The V and J genes are TRBV5-1 and TRBJ2-3, with 7 nucleotides matching TRBD1. CDR3 region: CASSYDRATQYF. The CDR3 bases are TGCGCCAGCAGCTACGACAGGGCCACGCAGTATTTT.